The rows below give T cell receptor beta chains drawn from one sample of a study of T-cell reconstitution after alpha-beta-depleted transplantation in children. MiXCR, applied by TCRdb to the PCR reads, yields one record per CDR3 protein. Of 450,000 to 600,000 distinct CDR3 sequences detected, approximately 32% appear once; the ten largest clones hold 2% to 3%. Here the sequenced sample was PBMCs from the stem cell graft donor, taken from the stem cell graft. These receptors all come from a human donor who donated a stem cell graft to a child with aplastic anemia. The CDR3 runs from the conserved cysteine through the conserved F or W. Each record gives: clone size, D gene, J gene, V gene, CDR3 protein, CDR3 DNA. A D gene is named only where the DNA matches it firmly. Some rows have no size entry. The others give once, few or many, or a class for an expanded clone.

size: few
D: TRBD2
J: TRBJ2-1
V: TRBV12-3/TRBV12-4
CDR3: CASRGLAEHNEQFF
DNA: TGTGCCAGCAGGGGACTAGCGGAACACAATGAGCAGTTCTTC

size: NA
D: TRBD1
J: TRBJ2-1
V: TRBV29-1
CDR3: CSVGQGVTYNEQFF
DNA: TGCAGCGTAGGACAGGGGGTTACCTACAATGAGCAGTTCTTC

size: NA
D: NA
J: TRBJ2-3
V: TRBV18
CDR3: CASSPLVGTDTQYF
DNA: TGTGCCAGCTCACCTCTCGTCGGCACAGATACGCAGTATTTT

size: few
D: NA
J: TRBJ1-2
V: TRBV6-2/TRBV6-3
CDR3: CASSYSTDAVYGYTF
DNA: TGTGCCAGCAGTTACTCGACGGACGCAGTCTATGGCTACACCTTC

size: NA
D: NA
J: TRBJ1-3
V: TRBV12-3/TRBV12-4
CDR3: CASTSAGPLSGNTIYF
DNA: TGTGCCAGCACGTCGGCGGGGCCTCTCTCTGGAAACACCATATATTTT

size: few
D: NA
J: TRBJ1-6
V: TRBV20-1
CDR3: CSASTNTGSSPLHF
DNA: TGCAGTGCTAGCACTAATACAGGGAGCTCACCCCTCCACTTT

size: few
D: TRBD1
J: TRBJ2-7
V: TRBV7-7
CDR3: CASSLFEGQTYEQYF
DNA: TGTGCCAGCAGCTTATTCGAGGGACAGACCTACGAGCAGTACTTC

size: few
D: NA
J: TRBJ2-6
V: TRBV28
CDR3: CASSLRARRSNVLTF
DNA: TGTGCCAGCAGTTTAAGGGCTCGGCGAAGCAACGTCCTGACTTTC

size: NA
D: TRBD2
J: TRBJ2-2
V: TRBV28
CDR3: CASSLYWTGLGSGRPNTGELFF
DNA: TGTGCCAGCAGTTTGTACTGGACAGGGTTGGGTAGCGGGAGGCCGAACACCGGGGAGCTGTTTTTT

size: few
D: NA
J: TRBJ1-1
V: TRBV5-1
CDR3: CASRRGEAENTEAFF
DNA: TGCGCCAGCAGACGGGGCGAGGCGGAGAACACTGAAGCTTTCTTT

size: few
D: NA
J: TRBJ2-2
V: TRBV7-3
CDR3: CASSPRTENTGELFF
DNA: TGTGCCAGCAGCCCAAGGACAGAGAACACCGGGGAGCTGTTTTTT

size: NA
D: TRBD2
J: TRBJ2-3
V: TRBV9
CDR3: CASSAGLAITDTQYF
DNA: TGTGCCAGCAGCGCAGGACTAGCGATCACAGATACGCAGTATTTT

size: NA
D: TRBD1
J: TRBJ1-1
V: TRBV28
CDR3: CASSPGTGVWNTEAFF
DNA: TGTGCCAGCAGCCCCGGGACAGGGGTATGGAACACTGAAGCTTTCTTT

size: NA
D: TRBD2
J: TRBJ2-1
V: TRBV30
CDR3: CAWSASPGLAGSPHWNEQFF
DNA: TGTGCCTGGAGTGCTAGCCCGGGACTAGCGGGCTCCCCTCACTGGAATGAGCAGTTCTTC

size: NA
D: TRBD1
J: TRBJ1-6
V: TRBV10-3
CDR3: CAIRGTGTEVSPLHF
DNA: TGTGCCATCAGGGGGACCGGGACAGAAGTATCACCCCTCCACTTT

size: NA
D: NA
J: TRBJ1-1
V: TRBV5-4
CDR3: CASSETHNTEAFF
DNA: TGTGCCAGCAGCGAAACACATAACACTGAAGCTTTCTTT

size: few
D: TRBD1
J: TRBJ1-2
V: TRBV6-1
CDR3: CASSPQGANGYTF
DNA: TGTGCCAGCAGTCCTCAGGGGGCGAATGGCTACACCTTC

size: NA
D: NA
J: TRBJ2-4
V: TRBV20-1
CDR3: CSAGTTADIQYF
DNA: TGCAGTGCTGGGACCACGGCGGACATTCAGTACTTC

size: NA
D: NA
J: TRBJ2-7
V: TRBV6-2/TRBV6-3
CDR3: CASRPNRVWFRDEQYF
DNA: TGTGCCAGCAGACCGAACCGTGTCTGGTTTCGGGACGAGCAGTACTTC

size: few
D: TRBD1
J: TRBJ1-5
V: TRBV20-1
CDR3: CSASGTGDLLFNQPQHF
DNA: TGCAGTGCCTCCGGGACAGGGGACTTGCTGTTCAATCAGCCCCAGCATTTT

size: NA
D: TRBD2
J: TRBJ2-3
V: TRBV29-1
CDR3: CSVGVTSGTALTQYF
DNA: TGCAGCGTCGGGGTGACTAGCGGGACCGCTCTTACGCAGTATTTT

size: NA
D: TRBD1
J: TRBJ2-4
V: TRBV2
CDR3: CASSEGGTGPRDIQYF
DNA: TGTGCCAGCAGTGAAGGGGGGACAGGGCCCCGGGACATTCAGTACTTC

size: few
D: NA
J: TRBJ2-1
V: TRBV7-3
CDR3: CASSLLGPSSYNEQFF
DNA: TGTGCCAGCAGCTTGCTCGGTCCTAGCTCCTACAATGAGCAGTTCTTC

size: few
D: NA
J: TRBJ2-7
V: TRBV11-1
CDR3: CASSLVGNEQYF
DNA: TGTGCCAGCAGCTTAGTGGGAAATGAGCAGTACTTC

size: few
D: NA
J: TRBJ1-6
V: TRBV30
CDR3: CAWISGIGNSPLHF
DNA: TGTGCCTGGATATCGGGAATCGGAAATTCACCCCTCCACTTT

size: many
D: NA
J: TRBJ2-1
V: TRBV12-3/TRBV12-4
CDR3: CASSFRGSSYNEQFF
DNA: TGCGCCAGCAGCTTCCGGGGGAGCTCCTACAATGAGCAGTTCTTC

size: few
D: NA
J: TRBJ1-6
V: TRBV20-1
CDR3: CSARDIRQGLDSSPLHF
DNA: TGCAGTGCTAGAGATATCCGCCAAGGACTGGACTCTTCACCCCTCCACTTT

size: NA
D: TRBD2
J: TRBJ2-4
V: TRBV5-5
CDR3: CASSLTSGKNIQYF
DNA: TGTGCCAGCAGCTTGACTAGCGGCAAAAACATTCAGTACTTC

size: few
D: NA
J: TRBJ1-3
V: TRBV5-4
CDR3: CASSFRADLSGNTIYF
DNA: TGTGCCAGCAGCTTCAGGGCGGACTTATCCGGAAACACCATATATTTT

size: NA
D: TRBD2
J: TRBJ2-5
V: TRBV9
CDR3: CASSATSGRVQETQYF
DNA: TGTGCCAGCAGCGCGACTAGCGGGAGGGTCCAAGAGACCCAGTACTTC

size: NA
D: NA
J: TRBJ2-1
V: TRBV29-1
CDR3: CSVEVGGGFGNEQFF
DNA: TGCAGCGTTGAAGTGGGGGGCGGTTTCGGCAATGAGCAGTTCTTC

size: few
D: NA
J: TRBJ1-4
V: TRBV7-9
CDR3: CASSWLFGGGEKLFF
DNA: TGTGCCAGCAGCTGGTTGTTCGGGGGAGGTGAAAAACTGTTTTTT

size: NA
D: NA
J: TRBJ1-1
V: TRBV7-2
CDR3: CASSPSRGGLEAFF
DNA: TGTGCCAGCAGCCCCAGCCGGGGCGGCCTTGAAGCTTTCTTT

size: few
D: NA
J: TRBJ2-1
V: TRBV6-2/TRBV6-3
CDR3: CASSSLFSHSYNEQFF
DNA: TGTGCCAGCAGTTCCCTCTTTTCCCACTCCTACAATGAGCAGTTCTTC

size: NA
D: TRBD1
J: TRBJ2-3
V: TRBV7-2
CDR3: CASSSLGQPTDTQYF
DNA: TGTGCCAGCAGCTCCCTGGGACAGCCCACAGATACGCAGTATTTT

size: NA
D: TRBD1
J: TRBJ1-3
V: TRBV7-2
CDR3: CASSFDRGADTIYF
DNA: TGTGCCAGCAGCTTTGACAGGGGAGCGGACACCATATATTTT

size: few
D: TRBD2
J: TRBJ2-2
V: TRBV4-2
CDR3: CASSPVAGGPVEELFF
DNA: TGTGCCAGCAGCCCCGTAGCGGGAGGGCCGGTTGAGGAGCTGTTTTTT

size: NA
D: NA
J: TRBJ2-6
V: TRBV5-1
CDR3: CASSFRDGASGANVLTF
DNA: TGCGCCAGCAGCTTTCGGGACGGAGCCTCTGGGGCCAACGTCCTGACTTTC

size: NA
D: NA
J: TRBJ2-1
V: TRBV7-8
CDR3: CASSSPRESEQFF
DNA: TGTGCCAGCAGCTCGCCCCGCGAGAGTGAGCAGTTCTTC

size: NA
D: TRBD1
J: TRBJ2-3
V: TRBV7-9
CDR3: CASSRGQGASTDTQYF
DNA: TGTGCCAGCAGCCGTGGACAGGGGGCTAGCACAGATACGCAGTATTTT

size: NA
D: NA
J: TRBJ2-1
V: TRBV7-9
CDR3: CASSFTRGVHNEQFF
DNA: TGTGCCAGCAGCTTCACCAGGGGAGTTCACAATGAGCAGTTCTTC

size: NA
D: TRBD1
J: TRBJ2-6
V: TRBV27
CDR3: CASRDRGNGANVLTF
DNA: TGTGCCAGCAGAGACAGGGGGAATGGGGCCAACGTCCTGACTTTC

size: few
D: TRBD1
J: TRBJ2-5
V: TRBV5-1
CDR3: CASSSGQGEETQYF
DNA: TGCGCCAGCAGCTCAGGACAGGGCGAAGAGACCCAGTACTTC

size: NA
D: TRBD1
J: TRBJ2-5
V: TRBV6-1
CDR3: CASSDDRGLGETQYF
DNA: TGTGCCAGCAGCGATGACAGGGGGCTGGGAGAGACCCAGTACTTC

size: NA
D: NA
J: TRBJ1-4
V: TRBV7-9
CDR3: CATPAATNEKLFF
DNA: TGTGCCACCCCGGCTGCAACTAATGAAAAACTGTTTTTT

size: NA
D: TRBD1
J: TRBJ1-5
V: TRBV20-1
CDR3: CSPGQAGGQPQHF
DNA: TGCAGTCCGGGACAGGCTGGGGGTCAGCCCCAGCATTTT

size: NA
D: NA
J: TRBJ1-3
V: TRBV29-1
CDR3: CSVERSPRNTIYF
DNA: TGCAGCGTTGAACGGTCCCCCAGAAACACCATATATTTT

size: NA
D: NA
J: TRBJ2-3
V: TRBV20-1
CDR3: CSARMPGRRADTQYF
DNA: TGCAGTGCTAGGATGCCGGGACGCCGTGCAGATACGCAGTATTTT